This T cell receptor beta chain was captured by sequencing in a study of T-cell reconstitution after alpha-beta-depleted transplantation in children. Study-wide findings and caveats: At day 60, the high TCRbeta diversity found in some patients originated from recipient T cells and thymic progenitors that had survived. Reported findings indicate that, about two months after transplant, alpha-beta T cells came from several hundred expanded clones, which were derived from non-depleted graft cells. One year post-transplant, T-cell counts and diversity were largely derived from T cells produced anew.

Germline V gene lookup returns CDR1 ENHRY and CDR2 SYGVKD. The CDR3 length is 13 residues. This clonotype has only a few counts. No antigen is known for it. The library targeted TCRbeta and was prepared with unique molecular identifiers. TCRdb reprocessed the PCR reads with MiXCR, giving one entry per CDR3 protein. The table lists 610,000 or so distinct CDR3 sequences, 20% to 30% of them singletons. The genes are TRBV10-3 and TRBJ2-1; 10 bases are shared with TRBD2. The receptor's source is a boy less than two years old with Wiskott-Aldrich syndrome, due to receive a stem cell transplant. The sample here was PBMCs, taken before TCRalphabeta/CD19-depleted stem cell transplant. The CDR3 reads CALAGGGGDEQFF. The CDR3 DNA reads as TGTGCGTTAGCGGGAGGTGGGGGCGATGAGCAGTTCTTC.